This T cell receptor (beta chain) came from a study of beta chain features in type 1 diabetes. Whole-study context: Sorted cells from all samples, numbering roughly 100,000,000, were examined.

Study conclusions and caveats: Patients' naive, central memory and Treg TCRB repertoires seemed closer to one another than those of healthy donors. Significant though moderate, a shortening of TCRB CDR3s appeared in all four CD4+ subsets of Type 1 diabetes patients.

The CDR3 extends over 15 amino acids. The V gene lost 2 bases and the J gene lost 4 bases, with 14 bases spanning the gap. Per the germline V gene, CDR1 is MDHEN and CDR2 is SYDVKM. On this clone: Its cognate antigen is unknown.

Expressed TCRB transcripts were sequenced after all isolated RNA was converted to cDNA. TCRdb's copy holds only in-frame clones and misses some; the assay was immunoSEQ multiplex PCR. This sample has 970,000 or so clones, with roughly 15% found just once. The origin of this receptor is a woman aged 18-29 years in good health. Material for sequencing was naive CD4+ T cells from blood. The chain uses TRBV28 and TRBJ1-2; D possibly corresponds to TRBD1 (6 bases). CDR3 loop: CASSLNAGALYGYTF. Written as DNA, the CDR3 is TGTGCCAGCAGTTTAAATGCAGGGGCTCTCTATGGCTACACCTTC.